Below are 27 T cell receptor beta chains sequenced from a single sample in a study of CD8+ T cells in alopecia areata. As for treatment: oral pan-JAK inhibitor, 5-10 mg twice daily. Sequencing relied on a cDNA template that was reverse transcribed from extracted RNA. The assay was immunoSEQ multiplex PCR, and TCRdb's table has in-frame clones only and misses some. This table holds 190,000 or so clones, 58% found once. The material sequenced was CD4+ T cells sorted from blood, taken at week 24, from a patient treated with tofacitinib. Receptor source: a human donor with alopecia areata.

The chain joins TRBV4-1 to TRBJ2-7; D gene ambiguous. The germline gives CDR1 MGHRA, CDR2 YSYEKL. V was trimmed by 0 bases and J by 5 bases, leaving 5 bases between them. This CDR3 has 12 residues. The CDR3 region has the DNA TGCGCCAGCAGCCAAGATTCGGACGAGCAGTACTTC. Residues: CASSQDSDEQYF.

CDR3 amino acids: CASSKGQGSEPQHF. Here the CDR3 DNA reads TGTGCCAGCAGCAAGGGACAGGGAAGTGAGCCCCAGCATTTT. V gene TRBV5-6 combines with J gene TRBJ1-5; 9 nucleotides agree with TRBD1. CDR3 size: 14 residues. V lost 4 bases and J lost 8; bases outside the gene matches: 7. Germline values: CDR1 SGHDT, CDR2 YYEEEE.

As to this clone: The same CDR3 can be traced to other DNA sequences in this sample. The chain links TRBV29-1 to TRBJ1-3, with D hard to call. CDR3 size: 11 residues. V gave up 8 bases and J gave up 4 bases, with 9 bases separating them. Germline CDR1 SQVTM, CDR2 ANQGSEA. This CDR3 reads CSTGEGNTIYF. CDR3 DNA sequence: TGCAGCACCGGGGAAGGAAACACCATATATTTT.

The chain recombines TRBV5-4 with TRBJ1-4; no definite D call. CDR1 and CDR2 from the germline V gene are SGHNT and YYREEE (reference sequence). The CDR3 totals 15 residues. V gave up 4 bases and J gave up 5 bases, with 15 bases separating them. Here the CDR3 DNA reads TGTGCCAGCAGCGCGGAACTAGCGGGGAATGAAAAACTGTTTTTT. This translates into CASSAELAGNEKLFF. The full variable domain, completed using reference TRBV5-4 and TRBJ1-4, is ETGVTQSPTHLIKTRGQQVTLRCSSQSGHNTVSWYQQALGQGPQFIFQYYREEENGRGNFPPRFSGLQFPNYSSELNVNALELDDSALYLCASSAELAGNEKLFFGSGTQLSVL.

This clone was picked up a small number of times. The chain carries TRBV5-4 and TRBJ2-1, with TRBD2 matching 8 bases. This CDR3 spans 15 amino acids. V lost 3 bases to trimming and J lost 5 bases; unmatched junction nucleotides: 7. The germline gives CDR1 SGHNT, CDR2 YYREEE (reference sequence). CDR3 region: CASSSSGSLHNEQFF. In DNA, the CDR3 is TGTGCCAGCAGCTCCAGCGGGAGTCTCCACAATGAGCAGTTCTTC.

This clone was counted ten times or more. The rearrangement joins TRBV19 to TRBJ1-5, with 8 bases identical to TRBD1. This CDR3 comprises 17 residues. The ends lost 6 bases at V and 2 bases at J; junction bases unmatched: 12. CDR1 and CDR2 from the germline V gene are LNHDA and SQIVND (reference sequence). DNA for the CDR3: TGTGCCAGTAGGGGATACATCAGGGGGCCGCGCAATCAGCCCCAGCATTTT. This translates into CASRGYIRGPRNQPQHF.

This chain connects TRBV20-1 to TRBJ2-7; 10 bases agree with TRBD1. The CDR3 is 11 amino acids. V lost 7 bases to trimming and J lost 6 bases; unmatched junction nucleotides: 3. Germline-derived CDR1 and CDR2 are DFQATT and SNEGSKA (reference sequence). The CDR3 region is CSGTGGSEQYF. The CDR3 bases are TGCAGTGGGACAGGGGGAAGCGAGCAGTACTTC.

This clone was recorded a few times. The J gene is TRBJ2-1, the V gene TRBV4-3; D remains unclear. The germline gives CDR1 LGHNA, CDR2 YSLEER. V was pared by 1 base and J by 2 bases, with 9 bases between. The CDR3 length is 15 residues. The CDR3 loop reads CASSQAIWAYNEQFF. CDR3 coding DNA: TGCGCCAGCAGCCAAGCCATATGGGCCTACAATGAGCAGTTCTTC.

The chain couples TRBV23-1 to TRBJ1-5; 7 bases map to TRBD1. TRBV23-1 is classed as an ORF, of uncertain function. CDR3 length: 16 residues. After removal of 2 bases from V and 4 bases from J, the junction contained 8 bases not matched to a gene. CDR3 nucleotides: TGCGCCAGCAGTCAAGAGGACTCCAGGGGGAATCAGCCCCAGCATTTT. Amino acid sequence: CASSQEDSRGNQPQHF.

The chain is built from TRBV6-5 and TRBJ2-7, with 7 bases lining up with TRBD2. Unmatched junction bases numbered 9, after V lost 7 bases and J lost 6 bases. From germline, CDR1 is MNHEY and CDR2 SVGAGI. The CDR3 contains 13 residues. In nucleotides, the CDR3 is TGTGCCAGCACGCGCGGGCGGGAGAGCGAGCAGTACTTC. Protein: CASTRGRESEQYF.

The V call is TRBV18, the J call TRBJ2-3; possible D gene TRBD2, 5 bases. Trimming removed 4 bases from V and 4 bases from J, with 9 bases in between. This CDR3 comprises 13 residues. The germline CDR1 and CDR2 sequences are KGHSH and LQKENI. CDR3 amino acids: CASSQSRADTQYF. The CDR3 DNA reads TGTGCCAGCTCACAGTCGCGGGCAGATACGCAGTATTTT.

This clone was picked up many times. The DNA for the CDR3 is TGTGCCAGCAGCTTAGGGATGGTGGGCACTGAAGCTTTCTTT. It codes for CASSLGMVGTEAFF. This chain joins TRBV7-2 and TRBJ1-1; D is undetermined. V lost 1 base and J lost 4, with 10 bases in between. The length of the CDR3 is 14 residues. CDR1 SGHTA and CDR2 FQGNSA come from the germline V gene.

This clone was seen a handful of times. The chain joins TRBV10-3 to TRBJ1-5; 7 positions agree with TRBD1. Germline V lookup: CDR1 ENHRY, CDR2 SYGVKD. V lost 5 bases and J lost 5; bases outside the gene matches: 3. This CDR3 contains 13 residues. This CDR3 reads CAISPGQDQPQHF. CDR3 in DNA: TGTGCCATCAGTCCCGGACAGGATCAGCCCCAGCATTTT.

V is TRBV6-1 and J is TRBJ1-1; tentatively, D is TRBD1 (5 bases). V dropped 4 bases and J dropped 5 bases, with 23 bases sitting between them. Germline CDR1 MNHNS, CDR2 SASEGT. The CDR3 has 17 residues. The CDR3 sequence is CASSGITGRPAKTEAFF. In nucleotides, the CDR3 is TGTGCCAGCAGTGGAATTACGGGACGGCCGGCTAAAACTGAAGCTTTCTTT.

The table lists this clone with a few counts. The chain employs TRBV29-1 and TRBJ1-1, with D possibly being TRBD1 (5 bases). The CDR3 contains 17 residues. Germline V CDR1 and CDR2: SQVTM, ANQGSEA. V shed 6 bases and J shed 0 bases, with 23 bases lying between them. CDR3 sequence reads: CSVLPREGRDMNTEAFF. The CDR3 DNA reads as TGCAGCGTCCTACCTAGGGAGGGCAGGGATATGAACACTGAAGCTTTCTTT.

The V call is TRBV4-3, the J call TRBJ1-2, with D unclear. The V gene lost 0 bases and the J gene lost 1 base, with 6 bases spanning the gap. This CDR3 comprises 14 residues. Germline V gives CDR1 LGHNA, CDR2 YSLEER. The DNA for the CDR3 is TGCGCCAGCAGCCAAGACATGCTTAACTATGGCTACACCTTC. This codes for CASSQDMLNYGYTF.

In DNA, the CDR3 is TGTGCCAGCAGTGAATCGGGGACTAGTTCCTACGAGCAGTACTTC. It translates to CASSESGTSSYEQYF. This chain links TRBV25-1 with TRBJ2-7, with 8 bases lining up with TRBD2. V gave up 1 base and J gave up 1 base; unmatched junction bases: 3. Germline V gene sequence: CDR1 MGHDK, CDR2 SYGVNS. The CDR3 totals 15 residues.

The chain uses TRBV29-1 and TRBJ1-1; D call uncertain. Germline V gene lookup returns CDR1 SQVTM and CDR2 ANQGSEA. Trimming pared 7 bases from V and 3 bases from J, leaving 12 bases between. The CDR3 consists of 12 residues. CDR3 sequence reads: CSALPGDTEAFF. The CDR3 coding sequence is TGCAGCGCGCTTCCCGGCGACACTGAAGCTTTCTTT.

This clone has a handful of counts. CDR3: CASSPHGTGNTEAFF. CDR3 coding DNA: TGCGCCAGCAGCCCGCACGGGACAGGGAACACTGAAGCTTTCTTT. The chain has TRBV5-1 and TRBJ1-1, with TRBD1 identical over 8 bases. Germline CDR1 is SGHRS and CDR2 is YFSETQ. The CDR3 extends over 15 amino acids. V trimming: 4 bases; J trimming: 1 base; junction bases outside the gene matches: 6.

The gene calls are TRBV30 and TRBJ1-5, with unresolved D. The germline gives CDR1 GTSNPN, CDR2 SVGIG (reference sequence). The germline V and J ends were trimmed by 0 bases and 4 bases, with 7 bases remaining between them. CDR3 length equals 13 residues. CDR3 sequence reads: CAWSVHTNQPQHF. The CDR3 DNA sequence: TGTGCCTGGAGTGTACACACTAATCAGCCCCAGCATTTT.

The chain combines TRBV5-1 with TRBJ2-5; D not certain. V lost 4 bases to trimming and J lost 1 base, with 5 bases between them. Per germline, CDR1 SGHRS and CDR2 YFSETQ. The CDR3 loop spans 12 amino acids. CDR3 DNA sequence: TGCGCCAGCAGCCAGACCCAAGAGACCCAGTACTTC. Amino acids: CASSQTQETQYF.

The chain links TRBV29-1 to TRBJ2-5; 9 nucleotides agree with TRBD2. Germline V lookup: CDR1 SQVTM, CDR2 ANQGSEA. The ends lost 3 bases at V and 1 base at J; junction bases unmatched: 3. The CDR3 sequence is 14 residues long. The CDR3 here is CSVEQRGAQETQYF. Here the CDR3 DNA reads TGCAGCGTTGAGCAGCGGGGGGCCCAAGAGACCCAGTACTTC. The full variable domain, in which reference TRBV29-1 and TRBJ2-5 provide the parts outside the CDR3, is SAVISQKPSRDICQRGTSLTIQCQVDSQVTMMFWYRQQPGQSLTLIATANQGSEATYESGFVIDKFPISRPNLTFSTLTVSNMSPEDSSIYLCSVEQRGAQETQYFGPGTRLLVL.

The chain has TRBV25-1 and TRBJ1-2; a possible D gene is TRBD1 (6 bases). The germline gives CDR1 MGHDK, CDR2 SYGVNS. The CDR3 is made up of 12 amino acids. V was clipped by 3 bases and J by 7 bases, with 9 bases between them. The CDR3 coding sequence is TGTGCCAGCAGTGAGCAGGGGCTTGGCTACACCTTC. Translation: CASSEQGLGYTF.

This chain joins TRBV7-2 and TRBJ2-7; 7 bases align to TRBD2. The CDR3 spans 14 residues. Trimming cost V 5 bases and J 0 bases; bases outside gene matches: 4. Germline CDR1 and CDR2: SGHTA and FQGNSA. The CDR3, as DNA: TGTGCCAGCAGCCGGCAGCGGGACTCCTACGAGCAGTACTTC. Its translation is CASSRQRDSYEQYF.

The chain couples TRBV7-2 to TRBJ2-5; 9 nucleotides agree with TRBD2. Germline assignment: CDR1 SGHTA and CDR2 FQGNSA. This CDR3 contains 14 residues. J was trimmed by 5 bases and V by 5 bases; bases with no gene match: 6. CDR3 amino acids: CASSVGLAEETQYF. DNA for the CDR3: TGTGCCAGCAGCGTGGGACTAGCTGAGGAGACCCAGTACTTC.

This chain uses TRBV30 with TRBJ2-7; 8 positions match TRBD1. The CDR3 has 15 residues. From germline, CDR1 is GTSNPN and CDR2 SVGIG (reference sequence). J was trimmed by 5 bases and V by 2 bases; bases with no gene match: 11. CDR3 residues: CAWSPPGTGSHEQYF. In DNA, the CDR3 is TGTGCCTGGAGTCCACCAGGGACAGGATCCCACGAGCAGTACTTC.

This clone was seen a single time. CDR3 residues: CASSQALAGEDAFF. CDR3 coding DNA: TGCGCCAGCAGCCAAGCGCTAGCAGGGGAAGACGCTTTCTTT. V is TRBV4-1 and J is TRBJ1-1; maybe TRBD1 (6 bases). The germline V gene encodes CDR1 MGHRA and CDR2 YSYEKL. CDR3 length: 14 residues. Trimming took 1 base from V and 11 from J, leaving 17 bases between them.